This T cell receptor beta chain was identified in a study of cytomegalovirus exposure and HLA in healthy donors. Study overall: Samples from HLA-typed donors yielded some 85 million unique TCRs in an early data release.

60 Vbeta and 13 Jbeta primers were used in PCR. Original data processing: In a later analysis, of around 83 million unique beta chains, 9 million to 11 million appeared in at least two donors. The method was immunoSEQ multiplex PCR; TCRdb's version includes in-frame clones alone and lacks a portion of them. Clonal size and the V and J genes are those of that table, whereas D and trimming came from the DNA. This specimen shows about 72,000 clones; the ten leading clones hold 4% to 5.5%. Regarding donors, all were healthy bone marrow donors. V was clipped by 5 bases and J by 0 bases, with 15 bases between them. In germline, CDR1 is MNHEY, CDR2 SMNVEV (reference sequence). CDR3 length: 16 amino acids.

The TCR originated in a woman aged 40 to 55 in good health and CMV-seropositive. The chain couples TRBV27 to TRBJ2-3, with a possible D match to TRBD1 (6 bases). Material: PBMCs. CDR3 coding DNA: TGTGCCAGCAGTCCCCTACAGGGATCTAGCACAGATACGCAGTATTTT. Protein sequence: CASSPLQGSSTDTQYF.